This entry features one TCR beta chain sequence. This sample is drawn from a study of blood T cell repertoires in COVID-19. While infection was still active, Seattle patients were enrolled and then followed longitudinally. Profiling relied on immunoSEQ multiplex PCR, and the TCRdb table lists in-frame clones only, not all of them. The table records tens of thousands of clones, 77% of them present only once. The sample consisted of peripheral blood. The sequence came from a man between 65 and 80 years old with COVID-19, enrolled during active disease.

The CDR3 DNA is TGTGCCACCAGCTGGGACAGTGTCACCACCCAAGCTTTCTTT. Its translation: CATSWDSVTTQAFF. The chain employs TRBV15 and TRBJ1-1; TRBD1 matches 7 bases. Germline assignment: CDR1 LNHNV and CDR2 YYDKDF (reference sequence). The ends lost 5 bases at V and 9 bases at J; junction bases unmatched: 12. The CDR3 contains 14 residues.